The next 10 T cell receptor beta chains were all read from a single sample in a study of HIV-infected patients and healthy controls. cDNA was made from roughly 500 ng RNA using alpha and beta constant primers. Using multiplexing indices, alpha and beta chain libraries were generated apart by chain-specific third strand synthesis. TCRdb processed the 5' RACE reads anew with MiXCR; each CDR3 protein has one entry. The sample has more than 9,000 distinct CDR3 sequences, about a tenth seen once; the top ten hold 23%. No cell fractionation was done, so the repertoire covers all unsorted peripheral blood T cells. The input for sequencing was blood, taken before antiretroviral therapy. The receptors shown here come from an adult with HIV infection. The donor label of this sample is uncertain.

There are many counts of this clonotype. The gene calls are TRBV5-6 and TRBJ1-3; D call uncertain. Looked up from germline, CDR1 is SGHDT and CDR2 is YYEEEE. This CDR3 is 13 amino acids long. Trimming removed 5 bases at V and 0 bases at J, with 6 bases between. The CDR3 bases are TGTGCCAGCAGTCAGAACTCTGGAAACACCATATATTTT. This gives the protein CASSQNSGNTIYF.

This clonotype rates as medium-sized. The chain employs TRBV30 and TRBJ2-1, with 7 bases fitting TRBD2. The V segment lost 2 bases and the J segment 7 bases; nucleotides outside the gene matches: 11. In germline, CDR1 is GTSNPN, CDR2 SVGIG (reference sequence). This CDR3 region has 15 residues. The CDR3 spells CAWSRGSGDYNEQFF. CDR3 bases: TGTGCCTGGAGTCGGGGCAGCGGGGATTATAATGAGCAGTTCTTC.

This clonotype has a handful of counts. The rearrangement uses TRBV5-5 and TRBJ2-2; no clear D gene. Trimming pared 0 bases from V and 0 bases from J, leaving 6 bases between. This CDR3 is built from 15 residues. CDR1 SGHKS and CDR2 YYEKEE come from the germline V gene (reference sequence). As DNA, the CDR3 is TGTGCCAGCAGCTTGGTTTGGACGAACACCGGGGAGCTGTTTTTT. It encodes CASSLVWTNTGELFF.

This clonotype was observed a few times. V and J are TRBV6-4 and TRBJ2-3; 9 bases map to TRBD2. Looked up from germline, CDR1 is MRHNA and CDR2 is SNTAGT. The CDR3 extends over 15 amino acids. V trimming: 4 bases; J trimming: 4 bases; junction bases outside the gene matches: 6. Here the CDR3 DNA reads TGTGCCAGCAGTGTAGAAGCGGGAGGCCCAGATACGCAGTATTTT. Translation: CASSVEAGGPDTQYF.

At least ten counts were recorded for this clonotype. J is TRBJ2-2 and V is TRBV21-1; whether TRBD1, the table's D call, matches the DNA was not checked. TRBV21-1 is classified as a pseudogene. This CDR3 has 18 amino acids. As DNA, the CDR3 is TGTGCCAGCACCCTGATACCCACGCCGGGCACCACTACCGGGGAGCTGTTTTTT. Encoded protein: CASTLIPTPGTTTGELFF.

This clonotype has just a few counts. Here the CDR3 DNA reads TGCGCCAGCAGCTTGGGACTAGCGGAGAAAAACATTCAGTACTTC. Amino acid sequence: CASSLGLAEKNIQYF. The V gene is TRBV5-1, the J gene TRBJ2-4; 9 nucleotides line up with TRBD2. There are 15 residues in the CDR3. The trim removed 0 bases at V and 4 bases at J, leaving 2 bases unmatched. CDR1 and CDR2 (germline): SGHRS, YFSETQ.

In its sample, this clonotype was seen many times. The gene calls are TRBV29-1 and TRBJ1-2; possibly TRBD1 for D (5 bases). The V end lost 3 bases, the J end lost 8 bases, and 16 bases lay between the germline ends. The CDR3 contains 13 residues. Germline V gives CDR1 SQVTM, CDR2 ANQGSEA. This chain's CDR3 is CSVEGDVGKGYTF. CDR3 in DNA: TGCAGCGTTGAGGGGGACGTGGGGAAGGGCTACACCTTC.

This clonotype has at least ten counts. The V and J genes are TRBV7-9 and TRBJ2-3, with TRBD2 as a possible D gene (6 bases). The germline gives CDR1 SEHNR, CDR2 FQNEAQ (reference sequence). V was clipped by 1 base and J by 8 bases, with 7 bases between them. The CDR3 covers 12 residues. DNA for the CDR3: TGTGCCAGCAGCTTAGAGGAGGGTACGCAGTATTTT. Its protein is CASSLEEGTQYF. Filled out from reference TRBV7-9 and TRBJ2-3, the complete variable domain reads DTGVSQNPRHKITKRGQNVTFRCDPISEHNRLYWYRQTLGQGPEFLTYFQNEAQLEKSRLLSDRFSAERPKGSFSTLEIQRTEQGDSAMYLCASSLEEGTQYFGPGTRLTVL.

This clonotype has ten or more counts. The CDR3 spells CASSYVDEQFF. In nucleotides, the CDR3 is TGTGCCAGCAGTTACGTGGATGAGCAGTTCTTC. The chain couples TRBV6-5 to TRBJ2-1; D is ambiguous. CDR1 is MNHEY and CDR2 is SVGAGI in the germline V gene. The CDR3 is 11 residues long. The V and J ends lost 2 bases and 8 bases respectively, with 4 bases between them.

This clonotype was recorded at least ten times. The V call is TRBV5-1, the J call TRBJ2-5; TRBD2 aligns across 13 bases. V gave up 5 bases and J gave up 2 bases; unmatched junction bases: 6. The CDR3 runs to 16 residues. CDR1 SGHRS and CDR2 YFSETQ come from the germline V gene. The CDR3 loop reads CASSSGLAGAQETQYF. Written as DNA, the CDR3 is TGCGCCAGCAGTTCCGGACTAGCGGGGGCTCAAGAGACCCAGTACTTC.